Listed here are 26 T cell receptor beta chains from one sample, sequenced in a study of T-cell memory formation after mild COVID-19. TCRdb itself ran the 5' RACE reads through MiXCR, one entry per CDR3 protein. The sample includes some 190,000 distinct CDR3 sequences, around 18% of them seen just once. The sequencing input was PBMCs or a T cell subset sorted from them (not recorded which). The origin of the receptors is an adult woman who had mild COVID-19 (a few samples of this study predate the infection). Cell type and time point are not known.

This chain uses TRBV6-5 with TRBJ1-6; no definite D call. This CDR3 contains 13 residues. V lost 5 bases and J 13 bases, leaving 15 bases between the germline ends. CDR1 and CDR2 from the germline V gene are MNHEY and SVGAGI. The CDR3 DNA follows: TGTGCCAGCAGTCCGCAAGGATGGGTGCCCCTCCACTTT. It yields the protein CASSPQGWVPLHF.

This clonotype was seen ten or more times. The chain recombines TRBV20-1 with TRBJ2-2; 12 bases agree with TRBD2. The CDR3 has 16 amino acids. CDR1 and CDR2 from the germline V gene are DFQATT and SNEGSKA (reference sequence). Trimming took 0 bases from V and 6 from J; bases not matched to a gene: 5. The CDR3 DNA is TGCAGTGCTAGAGATGTACTAGCGGGGGGCCCCGGGGAGCTGTTTTTT. Amino acid sequence: CSARDVLAGGPGELFF.

This clonotype showed up just a few times. The chain joins TRBV7-2 to TRBJ2-2; 9 positions match TRBD2. This CDR3 is built from 15 residues. Germline CDR1 is SGHTA and CDR2 is FQGNSA. V lost 6 bases to trimming and J lost 5 bases; unmatched junction nucleotides: 7. The chain's CDR3 is CASRFSGSNTGELFF. CDR3 coding DNA: TGTGCCAGCAGGTTTAGCGGGAGTAATACCGGGGAGCTGTTTTTT.

The rearrangement links TRBV20-1 to TRBJ2-5; D gene ambiguous. V was shortened by 3 bases and J by 5 bases, with 13 bases between the two germline ends. In germline, CDR1 is DFQATT, CDR2 SNEGSKA (reference sequence). The CDR3 extends over 13 amino acids. CDR3 loop: CSARRRLGETQYF. The CDR3, as DNA: TGCAGTGCTAGGCGCAGGCTGGGGGAGACCCAGTACTTC.

The J gene is TRBJ2-5, the V gene TRBV7-6; weak D call: TRBD2 (5 bases). CDR1 SGHVS and CDR2 FNYEAQ come from the germline V gene. Trimming removed 7 bases from V and 5 bases from J, with 20 bases in between. The CDR3 is 15 amino acids. CDR3 bases: TGTGCCAGCATATCCTCCGGGGTTTTGGGGGAGACCCAGTACTTC. Its translation: CASISSGVLGETQYF.

The chain is built from TRBV6-5 and TRBJ1-5; D perhaps matches TRBD1 (5 bases). The CDR3 extends over 16 amino acids. Germline CDR1 and CDR2: MNHEY and SVGAGI. V lost 0 bases and J 3 bases, leaving 12 bases between the germline ends. The CDR3 loop is CASSYSFRDANQPQHF. The CDR3 nucleotides are TGTGCCAGCAGTTACTCGTTTCGGGACGCCAATCAGCCCCAGCATTTT.

The chain links TRBV5-1 to TRBJ2-1, with D perhaps matching TRBD1 (6 bases). Germline V gene data show CDR1 as SGHRS and CDR2 as YFSETQ. Between the trimmed V and J ends, which lost 4 bases and 6 bases, there was a span of 14 bases. The CDR3 sequence is 14 residues long. CDR3 in amino acids: CASSPGQRSNEQFF. The CDR3 region has the DNA TGCGCCAGCAGCCCCGGACAGAGAAGCAATGAGCAGTTCTTC.

The rearrangement joins TRBV15 to TRBJ2-7; TRBD2 agrees at 11 bases. The CDR3 is made up of 15 amino acids. Germline V lookup: CDR1 LNHNV, CDR2 YYDKDF (reference sequence). V was pared by 3 bases and J by 3 bases, with 4 bases of the junction left unmatched. CDR3: CATSRSLAGGYEQYF. The CDR3 bases are TGTGCCACCAGCAGGTCCCTAGCGGGGGGCTACGAGCAGTACTTC.

The chain is built from TRBV20-1 and TRBJ1-2, with D uncertain. The CDR3 extends over 13 amino acids. V was trimmed by 3 bases and J by 7 bases, leaving 15 bases between them. Germline assignment: CDR1 DFQATT and CDR2 SNEGSKA (reference sequence). The CDR3 sequence is CSARGNTGSGYTF. The CDR3 DNA is TGCAGTGCTAGGGGCAACACGGGGAGTGGCTACACCTTC.

The chain is built from TRBV12-3 or TRBV12-4 and TRBJ2-5, with 8 bases matching TRBD1. This CDR3 contains 15 residues. V gave up 4 bases and J gave up 1 base; unmatched junction bases: 5. Here the CDR3 reads CASSSRDRFQETQYF. The CDR3 DNA follows: TGTGCCAGCAGTTCGAGGGACAGGTTCCAAGAGACCCAGTACTTC.

This clonotype was seen only a few times. V usage is TRBV30 and J usage is TRBJ1-1; possibly TRBD1 for D (5 bases). V lost 2 bases, J lost 10 bases, and 14 bases lay in between. Looked up from germline, CDR1 is GTSNPN and CDR2 is SVGIG (reference sequence). The CDR3 length is 12 residues. For the CDR3, the DNA is TGTGCCTGGAGTAGGGTAAGGGGCACAGCTTTCTTT. As protein: CAWSRVRGTAFF.

This clonotype was recorded only once. The chain uses TRBV2 and TRBJ2-3; D is possibly TRBD2 (5 bases). V was trimmed by 7 bases and J by 3 bases, leaving 8 bases between them. The germline CDR1 and CDR2 sequences are SNHLY and FYNNEI. This CDR3 is 12 amino acids long. CDR3 protein: CASMPGTDTQYF. CDR3 bases: TGTGCCAGCATGCCGGGAACAGATACGCAGTATTTT.

This rearrangement joins TRBV5-1 to TRBJ2-3; 8 bases are a match to TRBD2. Trimming at V came to 4 bases and at J to 6 bases, leaving 10 bases not matched to a gene. This CDR3 comprises 15 residues. Germline lookup yields CDR1 SGHRS and CDR2 YFSETQ. Here the CDR3 reads CASSQAGAVPDTQYF. The CDR3 DNA is TGCGCCAGCAGCCAAGCGGGGGCCGTGCCGGATACGCAGTATTTT.

The gene calls are TRBV24-1 and TRBJ2-3; D gene ambiguous. Per the germline V gene, CDR1 is KGHDR and CDR2 is SFDVKD. CDR3 size: 12 residues. Trimming cost V 4 bases and J 6 bases, with 7 bases left between them. In DNA form, the CDR3 reads TGTGCCACCAGTGACCTCTTGGATACGCAGTATTTT. Residues: CATSDLLDTQYF.

There are a few counts of this clonotype. V gene TRBV20-1 combines with J gene TRBJ2-2; 9 bases line up with TRBD1. The CDR3 has 14 amino acids. The V gene's germline CDR1 is DFQATT and CDR2 SNEGSKA (reference sequence). V was clipped by 2 bases and J by 6 bases; unmatched bases: 4. The chain's CDR3 is CSARSTGGSGELFF. DNA for the CDR3: TGCAGTGCTAGATCGACAGGGGGGTCCGGGGAGCTGTTTTTT.

CDR3 sequence reads: CASSVGTRQGAYEQYF. CDR3 DNA: TGCGCCAGCAGCGTTGGGACCCGACAGGGTGCGTACGAGCAGTACTTC. The genes are TRBV5-1 and TRBJ2-7; TRBD1 matches at 7 bases. This CDR3 spans 16 amino acids. V was pared by 4 bases and J by 4 bases, with 14 bases of the junction left unmatched. Germline V gives CDR1 SGHRS, CDR2 YFSETQ.

The table lists this clonotype with many counts. The chain has TRBV27 and TRBJ1-1; D is ambiguous. Germline loops: CDR1 MNHEY, CDR2 SMNVEV (reference sequence). This CDR3 region has 14 residues. V gave up 3 bases and J gave up 0 bases, with 8 bases separating them. In DNA, the CDR3 is TGTGCCAGCAGTTTGTCCAGCCTGAACACTGAAGCTTTCTTT. This gives the protein CASSLSSLNTEAFF.

The chain has TRBV5-1 and TRBJ2-7; TRBD1 matches at 7 bases. The V gene's germline CDR1 is SGHRS and CDR2 YFSETQ. The CDR3 has 14 amino acids. The J segment lost 2 bases and the V segment lost 3 bases, leaving 5 bases of the junction unmatched. The CDR3 DNA reads TGCGCCAGCAGCTCGAGACAGGGCCCCTACGAGCAGTACTTC. Its translation: CASSSRQGPYEQYF.

The chain combines TRBV6-2 or TRBV6-3 with TRBJ2-1; tentatively, D is TRBD1 or TRBD2 (7 bases each). Germline values: CDR1 MNHEY, CDR2 SVGEGT. Trimming removed 0 bases from V and 7 bases from J, with 16 bases in between. The CDR3 covers 16 residues. The CDR3 spells CASSYSSGTAFNEQFF. CDR3 bases: TGTGCCAGCAGTTACTCGAGCGGGACAGCTTTTAATGAGCAGTTCTTC.

This clonotype was counted ten times or more. The chain combines TRBV20-1 with TRBJ2-1; 9 positions agree with TRBD2. The germline V gene has CDR1 DFQATT and CDR2 SNEGSKA (reference sequence). The CDR3 contains 17 residues. Germline trimming cut 2 bases from V and 8 bases from J; bases unmatched to any gene: 16. In DNA, the CDR3 is TGCAGTGCTAGATCGCGCCCGGGACTAGCAATGGGGGATGAGCAGTTCTTC. It yields the protein CSARSRPGLAMGDEQFF.

This clonotype was detected only a few times. The rearrangement uses TRBV7-2 and TRBJ2-7, with no clear D. The germline CDR1 and CDR2 sequences are SGHTA and FQGNSA. V was cut by 5 bases and J by 1 base, with 9 bases left in between. The CDR3 spans 13 residues. The CDR3 bases are TGTGCCAGCAGCCAAGCTATTTCCTACGAGCAGTACTTC. This translates into CASSQAISYEQYF.

This clonotype was seen more than once but under ten times. V is TRBV7-3 and J is TRBJ1-1, with a tentative D call TRBD1 (5 bases). Germline CDR1 reads SGHTA; CDR2 reads FQGTGA. This CDR3 contains 14 residues. V lost 4 bases and J lost 3, with 12 bases in between. The CDR3 here is CASSSVVGDTEAFF. DNA of the CDR3: TGTGCCAGCAGCTCCGTGGTAGGGGACACTGAAGCTTTCTTT. Based on the CDR3 plus reference TRBV7-3 and TRBJ1-1, the full variable domain is GAGVSQTPSNKVTEKGKYVELRCDPISGHTALYWYRQSLGQGPEFLIYFQGTGAADDSGLPNDRFFAVRPEGSVSTLKIQRTERGDSAVYLCASSSVVGDTEAFFGQGTRLTVV.

There are a few counts of this clonotype. The V gene is TRBV9, the J gene TRBJ2-7, with TRBD1 matching 8 bases. From germline, CDR1 is SGDLS and CDR2 YYNGEE. The trim removed 2 bases at V and 1 base at J, leaving 2 bases unmatched. CDR3 size: 14 residues. The CDR3 reads CASSVDRDSYEQYF. The CDR3 bases are TGTGCCAGCAGCGTGGACAGGGATTCCTACGAGCAGTACTTC.

The gene calls are TRBV7-3 and TRBJ2-5; either TRBD1 or TRBD2 may fit D (5 bases each). Trimming left V 5 bases short and J 2 bases short, with 18 bases between. The CDR3 is 16 amino acids. Looked up from germline, CDR1 is SGHTA and CDR2 is FQGTGA. CDR3 in DNA: TGTGCCAGCAGCCGTTCTGGGGCGGGTTTACAAGAGACCCAGTACTTC. Its protein product is CASSRSGAGLQETQYF.

The V gene is TRBV3-1, the J gene TRBJ1-1; D unclear. Germline-derived CDR1 and CDR2 are LGHDT and YNNKEL (reference sequence). The CDR3 contains 13 residues. V dropped 5 bases and J dropped 1 base, with 8 bases sitting between them. CDR3: CASSYRQNTEAFF. Written as DNA, the CDR3 is TGTGCCAGCAGCTATCGACAGAACACTGAAGCTTTCTTT.

The sample holds many counts of this clonotype. This sequence joins TRBV7-2 and TRBJ2-5; 7 positions match TRBD1. V trimming: 4 bases; J trimming: 2 bases; junction bases outside the gene matches: 1. Germline-derived CDR1 and CDR2 are SGHTA and FQGNSA. This CDR3 has 13 residues. CDR3 nucleotide sequence: TGTGCCAGCAGCTCGGACAGGCAAGAGACCCAGTACTTC. Translating it yields CASSSDRQETQYF.